These T cell receptor beta chains were read from a single sample in a study of blood T cell repertoires in COVID-19. Profiling relied on immunoSEQ multiplex PCR, and the TCRdb table lists in-frame clones only, not all of them. The table lists about 57,000 clones, roughly 87% of them singletons, with approximately 20% in the top ten. Sequences were obtained from peripheral blood. These receptors originate from a woman at least 80 years old with COVID-19, enrolled during active disease. Each CDR3 is given with its conserved first and last residue. The D gene is left open where the match is weak. Rows may omit the clone size; those that give it use once, few, many or a size class.

J gene	V gene	D gene	clone size	CDR3 length	CDR3 DNA	CDR3 protein
TRBJ1-1	TRBV6-5	-	-	13	TGTGCCAGCAGCCTTATTATGAACACTGAAGCTTTCTTT	CASSLIMNTEAFF
TRBJ1-6	TRBV28	-	-	19	TGTGCCAGCAGTTTCCACCCCGGCCCGTACAATTCGGGTAATTCACCCCTCCACTTT	CASSFHPGPYNSGNSPLHF
TRBJ1-3	TRBV7-8	TRBD1	-	17	TGTGCCAGCAGCCAACTCACCAGGGGGACGAGCGGAAACACCATATATTTT	CASSQLTRGTSGNTIYF
TRBJ1-4	TRBV18	-	once	15	TGTGCCAGCTCACCGAACAGGTTAACTAATGAAAAACTGTTTTTT	CASSPNRLTNEKLFF
TRBJ1-1	TRBV9	TRBD1	-	15	TGTGCCAGCAGCGTAGGGAGGGGACAGGCCACTGAAGCTTTCTTT	CASSVGRGQATEAFF
TRBJ2-5	TRBV5-1	TRBD2	-	14	TGCGCCAGCAGGGCCGGGACTAGCGGGGAGACCCAGTACTTC	CASRAGTSGETQYF
TRBJ1-1	TRBV6-5	-	-	15	TGTGCCAGCAGTTACTCACCGGGAGGGGACACTGAAGCTTTCTTT	CASSYSPGGDTEAFF
TRBJ2-6	TRBV2	-	-	15	TGTGCCAGCAGGATTCGGGTCTCTGGGGCCAACGTCCTGACTTTC	CASRIRVSGANVLTF
TRBJ2-4	TRBV7-9	-	-	14	TGTGCCAGCAGCTTGGATTCTCTAGGATCCATTCAGTACTTC	CASSLDSLGSIQYF
TRBJ2-7	TRBV5-1	TRBD1	few	15	TGCGCCAGCAGCTTGGCGGACAGGGGGACCTACGAGCAGTACTTC	CASSLADRGTYEQYF
TRBJ1-2	TRBV6-4	TRBD1	-	18	TGTGCCAGCAGTCCAACCGGGACAGGGGGCGCGATGGTCTATGGCTACACCTTC	CASSPTGTGGAMVYGYTF
TRBJ2-2	TRBV25-1	TRBD1	-	15	TGTGCCAGCAGTGCTTCCGGGACAGTCACCGGGGAGCTGTTTTTT	CASSASGTVTGELFF
TRBJ1-2	TRBV25-1	-	-	15	TGTGCCAGCAGTCGAAGATCGGGGGGAGTATATGGCTACACCTTC	CASSRRSGGVYGYTF
TRBJ2-5	TRBV6-5	-	once	15	TGTGCCAGCAGTTACCCCGACTACAGACAAGAGACCCAGTACTTC	CASSYPDYRQETQYF
TRBJ2-3	TRBV19	TRBD2	-	14	TGTGCCAGTAGTCCGTCCCGGGGGGCAGATACGCAGTATTTT	CASSPSRGADTQYF
TRBJ1-2	TRBV14	-	-	12	TGTGCCAGCAGCCAGGGGCACTATGGCTACACCTTC	CASSQGHYGYTF
TRBJ1-2	TRBV5-1	-	-	18	TGCGCCAGCAGCTTGGGTAGCGGCCGATCCGACTCTAACTATGGCTACACCTTC	CASSLGSGRSDSNYGYTF
TRBJ2-7	TRBV20-1	TRBD1	-	15	TGCAGTGCTAGTTTCCCCCGGGACAGGGTTCCCGAGCAGTACTTC	CSASFPRDRVPEQYF
TRBJ1-3	TRBV5-1	-	-	13	TGCGCCAGCACCCGGGAGGGCGGAAACACCATATATTTT	CASTREGGNTIYF
TRBJ2-7	TRBV28	-	-	16	TGTGCCAGCAATACCTGGGGGCAGATAAGCTCCTACGAGCAGTACTTC	CASNTWGQISSYEQYF
TRBJ2-5	TRBV21-1	-	-	12	TGTGCCAGGGTACGGGGTAGGGAGACCCAGTACTTC	CARVRGRETQYF
TRBJ2-3	TRBV29-1	-	-	13	TGCAGCGTTGGCAGGGAAGGGGCAGATACGCAGTATTTT	CSVGREGADTQYF
TRBJ2-7	TRBV12-5	-	-	11	TGTGCTAGTGGTCCGGGTTACGAGCAGTACTTC	CASGPGYEQYF
TRBJ2-7	TRBV10-3	-	-	14	TGTGCCATCAGTGAGCCCCAGGGGAGCTACGAGCAGTACTTC	CAISEPQGSYEQYF
TRBJ1-1	TRBV5-1	-	-	15	TGCGCCAGCTCGGAGGGCCTCGGTATGAACACTGAAGCTTTCTTT	CASSEGLGMNTEAFF
TRBJ1-3	TRBV7-9	TRBD1	-	15	TGTGCCAGCAGCTTAAGGACAGGTCCTGGAAACACCATATATTTT	CASSLRTGPGNTIYF
TRBJ1-4	TRBV12-5	-	-	17	TGTGCTAGTGGTTTGGTAGATTTAGGGGGACCTAATGAAAAACTGTTTTTT	CASGLVDLGGPNEKLFF
TRBJ1-1	TRBV7-9	-	-	13	TGTGCCAGCAGTCATACAGGAGACACTGAAGCTTTCTTT	CASSHTGDTEAFF
TRBJ2-7	TRBV5-1	TRBD1	-	17	TGCGCCTCAGCAGTCACCCCGGGTGGACAGGGGCGATACGAGCAGTACTTC	CASAVTPGGQGRYEQYF
TRBJ2-3	TRBV5-5	-	-	13	TGTGCCAGCAGCCCTGACAGACCAGATACGCAGTATTTT	CASSPDRPDTQYF
TRBJ1-1	TRBV2	TRBD1	-	15	TGTGCCAGCAACCGCCTCGGACAGGGGATCACTGAAGCTTTCTTT	CASNRLGQGITEAFF
TRBJ1-5	TRBV3-1/TRBV3-2	TRBD1	-	13	TGTGCCAGCAGCCAGACAGGGAATCAGCCCCAGCATTTT	CASSQTGNQPQHF
TRBJ1-6	TRBV14	TRBD1	-	15	TGTGCCAGCAGCGGCCGAGACAGGGTCAATTCACCCCTCCACTTT	CASSGRDRVNSPLHF
TRBJ1-1	TRBV29-1	-	-	13	TGCAGCGTTTCAGGCCAGGGGTTGACTGAAGCTTTCTTT	CSVSGQGLTEAFF
TRBJ2-1	TRBV6-5	TRBD1	-	14	TGTGCCGCTAAGACAGGGGACTTTTACAATGAGCAGTTCTTC	CAAKTGDFYNEQFF
TRBJ2-2	TRBV5-1	TRBD2	-	16	TGCGCCAGCAGCCCCCAGCGGGGGGGCGACACCGGGGAGCTGTTTTTT	CASSPQRGGDTGELFF
TRBJ2-4	TRBV5-1	-	-	14	TGCGCCAGCAGCTTGGATGGGACTGAAAACATTCAGTACTTC	CASSLDGTENIQYF
TRBJ1-2	TRBV6-1	-	few	15	TGTGCCAGCAGTGAACCCAGGGGATCCGGCTATGGCTACACCTTC	CASSEPRGSGYGYTF
TRBJ2-3	TRBV7-9	-	-	15	TGTGCCAGCAGCTTAGGGGGCCTAAGCACAGATACGCAGTATTTT	CASSLGGLSTDTQYF
TRBJ1-6	TRBV27	TRBD1	-	16	TGTGCCAGCAGTCCTTGGCACAGGGGGGATAATTCACCCCTCCACTTT	CASSPWHRGDNSPLHF
TRBJ1-5	TRBV19	-	-	14	TGTGCCAGTAGTATAACCGGGGGCAATCAGCCCCAGCATTTT	CASSITGGNQPQHF
TRBJ2-1	TRBV11-3	TRBD2	-	16	TGTGCCAGCAGCTTAACTAGCGGGGGACACTACAATGAGCAGTTCTTC	CASSLTSGGHYNEQFF
TRBJ2-3	TRBV7-2	TRBD2	-	17	TGTGCCAGCAGCTTGCTCCCTAGCGGGGGGAGCACAGATACGCAGTATTTT	CASSLLPSGGSTDTQYF